These 23 T cell receptor beta chains share one sample of origin, sequenced in a study of blood T cell dynamics during melanoma immunotherapy. Regarding time point: week 3, after first cycle of checkpoint inhibitor. The protocol was immunoSEQ multiplex PCR, while the TCRdb copy is restricted to in-frame clones and leaves out a portion. Seen here are roughly 5,900 clones, around 82% observed once, and the top ten hold approximately 10%. Material: blood, obtained from a patient treated with checkpoint blockade. The source is a human donor with melanoma.

DNA for the CDR3: TGTGCCAGCAGCTTAGAAGGAGGTACCTACGAGCAGTACTTC. Its protein is CASSLEGGTYEQYF. The chain carries TRBV7-2 and TRBJ2-7, with D perhaps TRBD2 (5 bases). CDR1 is SGHTA, CDR2 FQGNSA, per germline. The CDR3 has 14 residues. Trimming pared 1 base from V and 2 bases from J, leaving 9 bases between.

The rearrangement uses TRBV6-1 and TRBJ2-7, with D perhaps assigned TRBD1 or TRBD2 (6 bases each). Trimming took 11 bases from V and 2 from J, leaving 22 bases between them. Germline lookup yields CDR1 MNHNS and CDR2 SASEGT. There are 15 residues in the CDR3. The CDR3 spells CAVTRGGQVTYEQYF. The DNA for the CDR3 is TGTGCCGTAACCAGAGGGGGGCAGGTGACCTACGAGCAGTACTTC.

This chain uses TRBV4-1 with TRBJ1-2; tentative D call: TRBD1 (6 bases). The CDR3 consists of 15 residues. Germline CDR1 and CDR2: MGHRA and YSYEKL. V shed 0 bases and J shed 4 bases, with 12 bases lying between them. The CDR3 DNA reads as TGCGCCAGCAGCCAAGAGACAGGAGCTGCCTATGGCTACACCTTC. Its translation is CASSQETGAAYGYTF.

The gene calls are TRBV29-1 and TRBJ1-2; TRBD1 matches at 8 bases. CDR3 length: 15 amino acids. Germline lookup yields CDR1 SQVTM and CDR2 ANQGSEA. The junction had 10 bases not matched to a gene; V was cut back by 4 bases and J by 3 bases. The CDR3: CSVGLGQGLHYGYTF. The CDR3 nucleotides are TGCAGCGTTGGCCTCGGACAGGGACTTCACTATGGCTACACCTTC. Supplemented by reference TRBV29-1 and TRBJ1-2, the full variable domain reads SAVISQKPSRDICQRGTSLTIQCQVDSQVTMMFWYRQQPGQSLTLIATANQGSEATYESGFVIDKFPISRPNLTFSTLTVSNMSPEDSSIYLCSVGLGQGLHYGYTFGSGTRLTVV.

The rearrangement uses TRBV19 and TRBJ1-5; D call uncertain. Trimming removed 0 bases from V and 6 bases from J, with 6 bases in between. CDR1 LNHDA and CDR2 SQIVND come from the germline V gene (reference sequence). This CDR3 region has 13 residues. CDR3 sequence: CASSIDQAQPQHF. For the CDR3, the DNA is TGTGCCAGTAGTATAGATCAAGCTCAGCCCCAGCATTTT.

The chain has TRBV15 and TRBJ2-7; TRBD2 agrees at 7 bases. CDR1 and CDR2 (germline): LNHNV, YYDKDF (reference sequence). V shed 2 bases, J shed 8 bases, and the junction held 15 bases outside the gene matches. This CDR3 region has 16 residues. The CDR3 here is CATSRQFRDQGGKQYF. Written as DNA, the CDR3 is TGTGCCACCAGCAGACAATTCCGGGACCAGGGAGGGAAGCAGTACTTC.

DNA of the CDR3: TGTGCCTCCCAGACAGCGAGCAATCAGCCCCAGCATTTT. As protein: CASQTASNQPQHF. V usage is TRBV30 and J usage is TRBJ1-5, with D perhaps matching TRBD1 (5 bases). V was pared by 7 bases and J by 1 base, with 11 bases between. Germline CDR1 reads GTSNPN; CDR2 reads SVGIG (reference sequence). The CDR3 consists of 13 residues.

The chain combines TRBV27 with TRBJ1-5; 8 nucleotides line up with TRBD1. There are 15 residues in the CDR3. The J segment lost 7 bases and the V segment lost 1 base, leaving 6 bases of the junction unmatched. Germline loops: CDR1 MNHEY, CDR2 SMNVEV (reference sequence). This CDR3 reads CASSLWADRAQPQHF. The CDR3 bases are TGTGCCAGCAGTTTATGGGCGGACAGGGCCCAGCCCCAGCATTTT.

The V and J genes are TRBV5-8 and TRBJ1-5, with D perhaps TRBD1 (6 bases). Germline V lookup: CDR1 SGHTS, CDR2 YDEGEE. This CDR3 is built from 15 residues. V was shortened by 2 bases and J by 1 base, with 10 bases between the two germline ends. CDR3 amino acids: CASSFGGASNQPQHF. The CDR3 region has the DNA TGTGCCAGCAGCTTCGGGGGGGCCAGCAATCAGCCCCAGCATTTT.

The rearrangement uses TRBV5-1 and TRBJ2-7; D is undetermined. This CDR3 comprises 13 residues. V was trimmed by 0 bases and J by 7 bases, leaving 11 bases between them. The germline V gene has CDR1 SGHRS and CDR2 YFSETQ. The CDR3 nucleotides are TGCGCCAGCAGCTTGGGTGGAGTGGGGGAGCAGTACTTC. Its protein is CASSLGGVGEQYF.

This clone appeared once. J is TRBJ2-7 and V is TRBV5-4; tentatively, D is TRBD2 (5 bases). Trimming left V 0 bases short and J 7 bases short, with 14 bases between. This CDR3 contains 14 residues. Germline V gives CDR1 SGHNT, CDR2 YYREEE (reference sequence). Here the CDR3 reads CASSLESPGREQYF. The CDR3 nucleotides are TGTGCCAGCAGCTTGGAGTCACCGGGAAGGGAGCAGTACTTC. Drawing the rest from reference TRBV5-4 and TRBJ2-7, the complete variable domain is ETGVTQSPTHLIKTRGQQVTLRCSSQSGHNTVSWYQQALGQGPQFIFQYYREEENGRGNFPPRFSGLQFPNYSSELNVNALELDDSALYLCASSLESPGREQYFGPGTRLTVT.

V gene TRBV28 combines with J gene TRBJ2-7; 7 nucleotides agree with TRBD1. The CDR3 has 16 amino acids. CDR1 and CDR2 (germline): MDHEN, SYDVKM. V gave up 5 bases and J gave up 3 bases; unmatched junction bases: 13. The CDR3 bases are TGTGCCAGCAGTGTTCCCGGGACAGAGTCTAACTACGAGCAGTACTTC. Translating gives CASSVPGTESNYEQYF.

This chain uses TRBV6-1 with TRBJ2-7; D is possibly TRBD1 (5 bases). The CDR3 covers 15 residues. With 1 base removed from V and 5 bases from J, the gap between germline ends came to 15 bases. Per the germline V gene, CDR1 is MNHNS and CDR2 is SASEGT. CDR3 DNA sequence: TGTGCCAGCAGTGAAGGACTGGGGCTTCGCCACGAGCAGTACTTC. This encodes CASSEGLGLRHEQYF.

V and J are TRBV15 and TRBJ1-1; no clear D. The CDR3 spans 13 residues. V dropped 8 bases and J dropped 0 bases, with 10 bases sitting between them. CDR1 is LNHNV, CDR2 YYDKDF, per germline (reference sequence). In DNA form, the CDR3 reads TGTGCCACCGGTAGAAATCTGAACACTGAAGCTTTCTTT. Protein product: CATGRNLNTEAFF.

This sequence joins TRBV5-1 and TRBJ2-7; maybe TRBD1 (6 bases). Germline assignment: CDR1 SGHRS and CDR2 YFSETQ. V dropped 7 bases and J dropped 4 bases, with 12 bases sitting between them. The CDR3 loop spans 12 amino acids. DNA for the CDR3: TGCGCCAGCGGAGAACAGGGATACGAGCAGTACTTC. Its translation: CASGEQGYEQYF.

This clone was observed once. The chain has TRBV6-5 and TRBJ2-5, with D possibly matching TRBD1 (6 bases). Looked up from germline, CDR1 is MNHEY and CDR2 is SVGAGI. The CDR3 contains 14 residues. The V end lost 5 bases, the J end lost 5 bases, and 15 bases lay between the germline ends. This chain's CDR3 is CASSGGGYEETQYF. The CDR3 DNA reads as TGTGCCAGCAGTGGGGGCGGGTACGAGGAGACCCAGTACTTC.

This clone was recorded a few times. V and J are TRBV13 and TRBJ2-7; 9 bases map to TRBD1. CDR1 is PRHDT, CDR2 FYEKMQ, per germline (reference sequence). V lost 5 bases, J lost 1 base, and 6 bases stayed unmatched. CDR3 length: 15 amino acids. DNA for the CDR3: TGTGCCAGCAGCCCTACCGGGACAGGGTCCTACGAGCAGTACTTC. Translating gives CASSPTGTGSYEQYF.

The genes are TRBV4-2 and TRBJ2-7; possible D gene TRBD1, 6 bases. Germline V CDR1 and CDR2: LGHNA, YNFKEQ. CDR3 length: 14 residues. Trimming took 1 base from V and 2 from J, leaving 9 bases between them. The CDR3, as DNA: TGTGCCAGCAGCCAAGTGACAGGCACCTACGAGCAGTACTTC. Amino acids: CASSQVTGTYEQYF.

The chain joins TRBV29-1 to TRBJ1-1, with 7 nucleotides matching TRBD1. The ends lost 5 bases at V and 7 bases at J; junction bases unmatched: 7. The germline V gene has CDR1 SQVTM and CDR2 ANQGSEA. The CDR3 sequence is 12 residues long. The CDR3 DNA sequence: TGCAGCGTTTTAGGGGGCATAAATGAAGCTTTCTTT. Protein product: CSVLGGINEAFF. Full variable domain (outside the CDR3, taken from reference TRBV29-1 and TRBJ1-1): SAVISQKPSRDICQRGTSLTIQCQVDSQVTMMFWYRQQPGQSLTLIATANQGSEATYESGFVIDKFPISRPNLTFSTLTVSNMSPEDSSIYLCSVLGGINEAFFGQGTRLTVV.

This chain links TRBV5-4 with TRBJ1-2; 8 nucleotides agree with TRBD1. This CDR3 contains 14 residues. V lost 3 bases to trimming and J lost 8 bases; unmatched junction nucleotides: 9. CDR1 and CDR2 from the germline V gene are SGHNT and YYREEE (reference sequence). The CDR3 loop reads CASSSAGGAGGYTF. DNA for the CDR3: TGTGCCAGCAGCTCCGCAGGGGGCGCGGGGGGCTACACCTTC.

The chain carries TRBV27 and TRBJ1-6; D gene unclear. Germline V lookup: CDR1 MNHEY, CDR2 SMNVEV (reference sequence). V lost 2 bases and J 0 bases, leaving 5 bases between the germline ends. The CDR3 runs to 15 residues. CDR3 sequence reads: CASSLISSYNSPLHF. The DNA for the CDR3 is TGTGCCAGCAGTTTAATATCCTCCTATAATTCACCCCTCCACTTT.

This chain joins TRBV6-1 and TRBJ2-7, with D perhaps TRBD2 (7 bases). V lost 3 bases and J 6 bases, leaving 21 bases between the germline ends. CDR3 length: 16 residues. Germline assignment: CDR1 MNHNS and CDR2 SASEGT. CDR3 nucleotides: TGTGCCAGCAGTGACCTGGGGGCGGGAGCCTACTCCGAGCAGTACTTC. Translating it yields CASSDLGAGAYSEQYF.

V usage is TRBV28 and J usage is TRBJ1-1; D unresolved. Germline V gene data show CDR1 as MDHEN and CDR2 as SYDVKM. V gave up 9 bases and J gave up 6 bases, with 8 bases separating them. The CDR3 runs 10 residues. CDR3 nucleotide sequence: TGTGCCAGTGGGTGGGCTGAAGCTTTCTTT. Translated, it gives CASGWAEAFF. The full variable domain, with the rest looked up from reference TRBV28 and TRBJ1-1, is DVKVTQSSRYLVKRTGEKVFLECVQDMDHENMFWYRQDPGLGLRLIYFSYDVKMKEKGDIPEGYSVSREKKERFSLILESASTNQTSMYLCASGWAEAFFGQGTRLTVV.